These T cell receptor beta chains were read from a single sample in a study of shared clonotypes between healthy human individuals. Method: immunoSEQ multiplex PCR; TCRdb's copy keeps in-frame clones and lacks some. The repertoire includes fewer than 700,000 clones, roughly 95% of them detected once, and 0.095% to 0.14% sits in the top ten. Sequenced: naive CD8+ T cells sorted from blood. The origin of the receptors is a woman aged 25-40 years in good health. The CDR3 runs from the conserved cysteine through the conserved F or W. A D gene is named only where the DNA matches it firmly. A clone size is listed for some rows: how often the clone was seen (once, few, many), or a class if it is expanded.

NA	NA	TRBV6-5	TRBJ2-1	TGTGCCAGCAGCCCCCAGGGAGTTTACAATGAGCAGTTCTTC	CASSPQGVYNEQFF
NA	NA	TRBV9	TRBJ1-2	TGTGCCAGCAGCGGGGGAACACAGGCCCGACGGTATGGCTACACCTTC	CASSGGTQARRYGYTF
NA	TRBD2	TRBV9	TRBJ2-3	TGTGCCAGCAGCACAAGACTAGCGGGAGGGGACATAGATACGCAGTATTTT	CASSTRLAGGDIDTQYF
NA	NA	TRBV28	TRBJ2-5	TGTGCCAGCAGTTTAACCCCTGGTTTTCGACAGGTAAAACAAGAGACCCAGTACTTC	CASSLTPGFRQVKQETQYF
NA	NA	TRBV28	TRBJ1-5	TGTGCCAGCAGTCCCAGGGGCTTTCGGCCCCAGCATTTT	CASSPRGFRPQHF
NA	TRBD2	TRBV5-1	TRBJ2-7	TGCGCCAGCAGCTTGGAAGGGACCCCAGGGACTAGGGCCCACGAGCAGTACTTC	CASSLEGTPGTRAHEQYF
NA	NA	TRBV27	TRBJ2-7	TGTGCCAGCGCAACGCGGGGGCAGGACCTCTACGAGCAGTACTTC	CASATRGQDLYEQYF
NA	NA	TRBV7-8	TRBJ2-7	TGTGCCAGCAGCTTAGACCCGGGAGAGGCTGACGAGCAGTACTTC	CASSLDPGEADEQYF
NA	NA	TRBV2	TRBJ2-1	TGTGCCAGCAGGGGGCGGATACAGTACAATGAGCAGTTCTTC	CASRGRIQYNEQFF
NA	NA	TRBV15	TRBJ2-2	TGTGCCACCAGCAAAACCCCGGGTAGCGCGAGCGGGGAGCTGTTTTTT	CATSKTPGSASGELFF
NA	TRBD1	TRBV23-1	TRBJ1-5	TGCGCCAGCAGTCAATCAGGAGAATGGACAGGGGGTAATCAGCCCCAGCATTTT	CASSQSGEWTGGNQPQHF
once	TRBD1	TRBV4-1	TRBJ1-1	TGCGCCAGCACCGGACAGGGGCGGAACACTGAAGCTTTCTTT	CASTGQGRNTEAFF
NA	NA	TRBV6-6	TRBJ2-7	TGTGCCAGCAGAACCCGGGACAACTACGAGCAGTACTTC	CASRTRDNYEQYF
NA	NA	TRBV7-2	TRBJ2-7	TGTGCCAGCAGCTTAGCGGGAGTGGTAGAGCAGTACTTC	CASSLAGVVEQYF
NA	NA	TRBV7-9	TRBJ1-5	TGTGCCAGCAGCTTAGGTCCGACCGAAAATCAGCCCCAGCATTTT	CASSLGPTENQPQHF
NA	NA	TRBV28	TRBJ2-5	TGTGCCAGCGAGGGTAGGACCCAGTACTTC	CASEGRTQYF
NA	TRBD1	TRBV29-1	TRBJ1-2	TGCAGCGTTGACGGGACAGGGGGCACTAACTATGGCTACACCTTC	CSVDGTGGTNYGYTF
NA	NA	TRBV6-5	TRBJ1-5	TGTGCCAGCGCTAGATCACAAACGGGCAATCAGCCCCAGCATTTT	CASARSQTGNQPQHF
NA	NA	TRBV5-6	TRBJ2-5	TGTGCCAGCAGCGACGTCGGAGAGACCCAGTACTTC	CASSDVGETQYF
NA	NA	TRBV11-2	TRBJ2-7	TGTGCCAGCAGTTTCGGACTGTACGAGCAGTACTTC	CASSFGLYEQYF
NA	TRBD2	TRBV28	TRBJ2-3	TGTGCCAGCAGTTTCAACCCGCCGACTAGCGAAAGCACAGATACGCAGTATTTT	CASSFNPPTSESTDTQYF
NA	NA	TRBV19	TRBJ2-3	TGTGCCAGTAGATCCTTAGAGATTTCTACAGATACGCAGTATTTT	CASRSLEISTDTQYF
NA	NA	TRBV19	TRBJ1-1	TGTGCCAGTAGTATGTGGAGGGCACACACTGAAGCTTTCTTT	CASSMWRAHTEAFF
NA	NA	TRBV2	TRBJ1-5	TGTGCCAGCAGTGATTGGGACAGCAATCAGCCCCAGCATTTT	CASSDWDSNQPQHF
NA	NA	TRBV27	TRBJ2-7	TGTGCCAGCAGGGAAGGGAGGGGGCGGCTTTACGAGCAGTACTTC	CASREGRGRLYEQYF
NA	TRBD1	TRBV5-6	TRBJ1-3	TGTGCCAGCAGCTTTCAGGGGGGCTCTGGAAACACCATATATTTT	CASSFQGGSGNTIYF
NA	TRBD1	TRBV15	TRBJ2-1	TGTGCCACCAGCAGAGATCGAGGGACAGGGGCGAACAATGAGCAGTTCTTC	CATSRDRGTGANNEQFF
NA	NA	TRBV14	TRBJ1-1	TGTGCCAGCAGCCCATCAGGCGGAGCGGCGAACACTGAAGCTTTCTTT	CASSPSGGAANTEAFF
once	NA	TRBV7-9	TRBJ2-7	TGTGCCAGCAGCTTATCGTTCGGGGGTCATTACGAGCAGTACTTC	CASSLSFGGHYEQYF